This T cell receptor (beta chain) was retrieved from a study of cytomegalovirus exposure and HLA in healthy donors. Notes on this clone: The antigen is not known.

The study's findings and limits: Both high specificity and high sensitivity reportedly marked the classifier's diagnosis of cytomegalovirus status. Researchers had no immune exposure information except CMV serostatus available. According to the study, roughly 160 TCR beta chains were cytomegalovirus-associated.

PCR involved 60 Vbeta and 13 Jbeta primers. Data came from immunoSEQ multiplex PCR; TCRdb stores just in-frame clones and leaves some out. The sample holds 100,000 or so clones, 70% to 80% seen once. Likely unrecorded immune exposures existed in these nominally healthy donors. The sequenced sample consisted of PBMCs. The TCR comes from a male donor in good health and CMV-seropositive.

CDR3 nucleotide sequence: TGTGCCAGCAGTGACTCCCCGGGACAGGGTGGTAATGAGCAGTTCTTC. It encodes CASSDSPGQGGNEQFF. The V and J genes are TRBV6-4 and TRBJ2-1, with 9 bases fitting TRBD1. V was clipped by 0 bases and J by 7 bases; unmatched bases: 7. Germline loops: CDR1 MRHNA, CDR2 SNTAGT. The CDR3 contains 16 residues.